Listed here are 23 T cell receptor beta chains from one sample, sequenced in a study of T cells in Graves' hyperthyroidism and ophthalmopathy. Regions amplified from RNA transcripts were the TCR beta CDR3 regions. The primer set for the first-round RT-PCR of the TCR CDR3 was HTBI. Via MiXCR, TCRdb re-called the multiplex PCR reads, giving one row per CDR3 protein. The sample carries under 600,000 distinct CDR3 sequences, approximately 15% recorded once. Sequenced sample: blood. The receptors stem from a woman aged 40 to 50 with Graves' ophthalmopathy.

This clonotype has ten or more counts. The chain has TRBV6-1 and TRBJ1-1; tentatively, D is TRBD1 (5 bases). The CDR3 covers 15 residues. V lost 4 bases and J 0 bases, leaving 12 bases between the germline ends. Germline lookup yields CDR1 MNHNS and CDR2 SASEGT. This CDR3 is CASSGGRSMNTEAFF. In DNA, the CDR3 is TGTGCCAGCAGTGGGGGGAGGTCCATGAACACTGAAGCTTTCTTT.

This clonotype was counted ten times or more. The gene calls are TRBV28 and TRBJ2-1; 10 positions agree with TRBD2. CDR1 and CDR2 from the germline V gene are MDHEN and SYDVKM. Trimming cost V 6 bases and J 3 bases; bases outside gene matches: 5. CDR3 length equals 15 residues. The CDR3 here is CASRPSGRGYNEQFF. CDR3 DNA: TGTGCCAGCAGACCTAGCGGGAGAGGCTACAATGAGCAGTTCTTC.

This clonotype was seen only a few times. The CDR3 sequence is CSIRWGHNEQFF. CDR3 DNA: TGCAGCATCCGGTGGGGGCATAATGAGCAGTTCTTC. The chain carries TRBV29-1 and TRBJ2-1; possible D gene TRBD1, 6 bases. The CDR3 consists of 12 residues. Looked up from germline, CDR1 is SQVTM and CDR2 is ANQGSEA. Trimming left V 8 bases short and J 7 bases short, with 15 bases between.

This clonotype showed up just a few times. For the CDR3, the DNA is TGCGCCAGCAGCTCCGATCCCGTGGGCCAAAAACTGTTTTTT. This encodes CASSSDPVGQKLFF. This sequence joins TRBV5-1 and TRBJ1-4, with unresolved D. The CDR3 sequence is 14 residues long. V lost 3 bases to trimming and J lost 9 bases, with 15 bases between them. Germline V CDR1 and CDR2: SGHRS, YFSETQ.

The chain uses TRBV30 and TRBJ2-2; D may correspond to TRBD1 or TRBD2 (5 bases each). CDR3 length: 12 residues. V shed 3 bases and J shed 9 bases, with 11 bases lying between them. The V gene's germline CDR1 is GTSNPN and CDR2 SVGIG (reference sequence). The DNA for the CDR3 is TGTGCCTGGAGCGACGGGACGCGGGAGCTGTTTTTT. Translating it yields CAWSDGTRELFF. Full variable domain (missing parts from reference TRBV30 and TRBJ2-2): SQTIHQWPATLVQPVGSPLSLECTVEGTSNPNLYWYRQAAGRGLQLLFYSVGIGQISSEVPQNLSASRPQDRQFILSSKKLLLSDSGFYLCAWSDGTRELFFGEGSRLTVL.

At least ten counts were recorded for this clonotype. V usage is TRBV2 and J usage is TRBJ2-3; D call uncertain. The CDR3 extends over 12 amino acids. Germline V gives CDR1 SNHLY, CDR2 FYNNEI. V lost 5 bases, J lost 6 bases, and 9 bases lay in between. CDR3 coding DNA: TGTGCCAGCAGTCTCCGGCGTGATACGCAGTATTTT. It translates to CASSLRRDTQYF.

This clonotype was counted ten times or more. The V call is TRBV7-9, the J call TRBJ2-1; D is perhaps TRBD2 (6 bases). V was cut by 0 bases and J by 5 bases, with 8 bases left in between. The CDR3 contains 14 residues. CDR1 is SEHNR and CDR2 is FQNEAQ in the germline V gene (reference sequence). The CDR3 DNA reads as TGTGCCAGCAGCTTAGCCGGGAGCAACAATGAGCAGTTCTTC. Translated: CASSLAGSNNEQFF.

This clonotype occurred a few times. In nucleotides, the CDR3 is TGTGCCAGCAGCAATACAGGGAAGGACCAGCCCCAGCATTTT. As protein: CASSNTGKDQPQHF. The chain links TRBV6-1 to TRBJ1-5; D perhaps matches TRBD1 (6 bases). The ends were cut back, 6 bases at V and 7 bases at J, with 16 bases in the middle. The CDR3 length is 14 residues. Per the germline V gene, CDR1 is MNHNS and CDR2 is SASEGT.

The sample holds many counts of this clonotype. In DNA form, the CDR3 reads TGTGCCAGCAGCTTGGGGACCTACGAGCAGTACTTC. Translated, it gives CASSLGTYEQYF. This sequence joins TRBV28 and TRBJ2-7; D is ambiguous. The CDR3 contains 12 residues. Germline-derived CDR1 and CDR2 are MDHEN and SYDVKM. V lost 6 bases and J 2 bases, leaving 8 bases between the germline ends.

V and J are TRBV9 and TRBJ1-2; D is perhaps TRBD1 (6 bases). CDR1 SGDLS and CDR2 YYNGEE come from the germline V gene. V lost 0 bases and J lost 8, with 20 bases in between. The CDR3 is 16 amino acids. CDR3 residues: CASSVGTITGSRGYTF. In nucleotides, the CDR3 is TGTGCCAGCAGCGTAGGAACAATAACAGGGAGTCGGGGCTACACCTTC.

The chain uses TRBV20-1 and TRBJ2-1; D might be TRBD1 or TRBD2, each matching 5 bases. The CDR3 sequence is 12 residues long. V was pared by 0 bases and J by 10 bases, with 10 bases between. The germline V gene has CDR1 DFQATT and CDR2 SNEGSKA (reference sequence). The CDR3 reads CSARDPGTEQFF. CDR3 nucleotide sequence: TGCAGTGCTAGAGATCCGGGGACGGAGCAGTTCTTC.

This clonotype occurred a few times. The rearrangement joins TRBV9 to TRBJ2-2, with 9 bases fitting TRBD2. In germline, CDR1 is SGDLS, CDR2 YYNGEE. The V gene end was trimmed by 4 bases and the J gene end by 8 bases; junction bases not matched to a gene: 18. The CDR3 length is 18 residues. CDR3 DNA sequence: TGTGCCAGCAGCACCCGAGGGACTAGCAAAACCCAGGGTGGGGAGCTGTTTTTT. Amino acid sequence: CASSTRGTSKTQGGELFF.

This chain's CDR3 is CASSLASAGGSDTQYF. As DNA, the CDR3 is TGCGCCAGCAGCTTGGCTTCGGCGGGTGGGTCAGATACGCAGTATTTT. The V gene is TRBV5-1, the J gene TRBJ2-3, with D maybe TRBD2 (5 bases). The length of the CDR3 is 16 residues. V was pared by 0 bases and J by 4 bases, with 15 bases between. Germline V CDR1 and CDR2: SGHRS, YFSETQ.

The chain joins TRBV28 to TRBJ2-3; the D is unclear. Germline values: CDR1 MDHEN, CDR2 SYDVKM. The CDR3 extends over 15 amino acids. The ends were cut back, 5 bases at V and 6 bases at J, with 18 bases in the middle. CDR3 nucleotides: TGTGCCAGCAGTCCCCCCAAACAACAAGGGGATACGCAGTATTTT. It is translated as CASSPPKQQGDTQYF.

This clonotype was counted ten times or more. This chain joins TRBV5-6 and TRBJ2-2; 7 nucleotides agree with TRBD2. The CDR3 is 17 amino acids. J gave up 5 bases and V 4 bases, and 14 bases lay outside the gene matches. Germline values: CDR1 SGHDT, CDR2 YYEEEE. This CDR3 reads CASSPWVRGRGTGELFF. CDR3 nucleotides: TGTGCCAGCAGCCCCTGGGTTCGGGGGAGGGGAACCGGGGAGCTGTTTTTT.

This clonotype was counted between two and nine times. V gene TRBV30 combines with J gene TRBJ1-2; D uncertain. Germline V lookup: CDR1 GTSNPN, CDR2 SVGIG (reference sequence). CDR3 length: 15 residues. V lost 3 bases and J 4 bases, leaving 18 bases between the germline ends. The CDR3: CAWSLLGRKTYGYTF. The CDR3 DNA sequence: TGTGCCTGGAGCTTACTTGGACGGAAGACCTATGGCTACACCTTC.

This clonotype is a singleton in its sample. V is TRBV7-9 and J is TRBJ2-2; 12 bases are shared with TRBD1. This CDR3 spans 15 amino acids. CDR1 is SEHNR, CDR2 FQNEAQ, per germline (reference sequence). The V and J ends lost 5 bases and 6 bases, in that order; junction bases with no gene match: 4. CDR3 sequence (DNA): TGTGCCAGCAGCCAGGGACAGGGGGCGCCCGGGGAGCTGTTTTTT. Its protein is CASSQGQGAPGELFF.

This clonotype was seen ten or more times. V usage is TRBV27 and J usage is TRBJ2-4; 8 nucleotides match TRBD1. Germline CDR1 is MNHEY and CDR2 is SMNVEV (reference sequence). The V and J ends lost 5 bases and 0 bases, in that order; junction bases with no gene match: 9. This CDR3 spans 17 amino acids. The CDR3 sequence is CASSDRGPSLAKNIQYF. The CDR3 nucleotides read TGTGCCAGCAGTGACAGGGGACCATCACTAGCCAAAAACATTCAGTACTTC.

The CDR3 DNA is TGTGCCACCAGTGATTTGTGGGGCCGGAGCTCTGGAAACACCATATATTTT. Translating gives CATSDLWGRSSGNTIYF. This chain links TRBV24-1 with TRBJ1-3; weak D call: TRBD1 (5 bases). V was pared by 0 bases and J by 0 bases, with 11 bases between. The CDR3 extends over 17 amino acids. CDR1 and CDR2 (germline): KGHDR, SFDVKD.

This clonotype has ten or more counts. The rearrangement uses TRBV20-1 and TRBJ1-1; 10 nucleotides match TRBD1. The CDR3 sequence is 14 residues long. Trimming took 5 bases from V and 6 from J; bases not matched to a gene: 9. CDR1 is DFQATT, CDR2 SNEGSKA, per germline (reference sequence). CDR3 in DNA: TGCAGTGCTGGGGGGACAGGGGCCGACCCTGAAGCTTTCTTT. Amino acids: CSAGGTGADPEAFF.

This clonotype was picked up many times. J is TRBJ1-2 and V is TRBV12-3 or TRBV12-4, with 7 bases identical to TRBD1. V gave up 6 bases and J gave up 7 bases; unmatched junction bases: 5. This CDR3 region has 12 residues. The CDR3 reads CASRQGYRGYTF. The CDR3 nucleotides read TGTGCCAGCAGACAGGGGTATCGTGGCTACACCTTC.

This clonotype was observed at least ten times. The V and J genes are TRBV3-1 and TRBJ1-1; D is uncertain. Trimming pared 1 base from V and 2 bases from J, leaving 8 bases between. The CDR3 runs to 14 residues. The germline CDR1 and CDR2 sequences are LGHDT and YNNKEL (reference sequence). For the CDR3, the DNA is TGTGCCAGCAGCCAAGTGGTTCCTAACACTGAAGCTTTCTTT. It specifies CASSQVVPNTEAFF.

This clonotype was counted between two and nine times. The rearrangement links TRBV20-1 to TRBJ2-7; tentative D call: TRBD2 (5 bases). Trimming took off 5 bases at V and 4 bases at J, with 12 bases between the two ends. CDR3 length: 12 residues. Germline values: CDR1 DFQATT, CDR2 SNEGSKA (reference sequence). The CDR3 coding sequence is TGCAGTGCTCTGAGCGGACCTTACGAGCAGTACTTC. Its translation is CSALSGPYEQYF.